This T cell receptor beta chain was profiled in a study of shared clonotypes between healthy human individuals. Study as a whole: Per donor, three plates held CD4 naive cells, three held CD4 memory, two held CD8 naive and one held CD8 memory.

Assay used: immunoSEQ multiplex PCR; TCRdb lists only in-frame clones, some missing. The table includes approximately 2,000,000 clones, roughly 90% detected once. This CDR3 region has 13 residues. Trimming left V 4 bases short and J 8 bases short, with 11 bases between. Germline CDR1 and CDR2: MNHNY and SVGAGI (reference sequence). Sequencing used naive CD4+ T cells from PBMCs. Sample subset: CD45RA+ positively selected. The sequence came from a man aged 18 to 29 in good health. Some clones in this sample may be carry-over from other donors' samples. The chain joins TRBV6-6 to TRBJ1-4; D not certain. The CDR3 nucleotides read TGTGCCAGCAGTTTCATTATGGGGGAAAAACTGTTTTTT. Encoded protein: CASSFIMGEKLFF.